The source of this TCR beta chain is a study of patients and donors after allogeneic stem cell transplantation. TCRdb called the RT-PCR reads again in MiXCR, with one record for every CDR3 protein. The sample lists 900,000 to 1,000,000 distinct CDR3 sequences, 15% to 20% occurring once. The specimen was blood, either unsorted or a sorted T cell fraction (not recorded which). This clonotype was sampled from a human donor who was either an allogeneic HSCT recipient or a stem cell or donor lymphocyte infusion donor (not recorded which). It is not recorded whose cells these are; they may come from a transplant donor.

DNA for the CDR3: TGTGCCAGCAGTTACCCCGAGGCGTATGGCTACACCTTC. Protein product: CASSYPEAYGYTF. The V and J genes are TRBV25-1 and TRBJ1-2, with D hard to call. Trimming cost V 5 bases and J 5 bases, with 12 bases left between them. The CDR3 has 13 amino acids. Looked up from germline, CDR1 is MGHDK and CDR2 is SYGVNS.